The 24 T cell receptor beta chains in this list originate from one sample, sequenced in a study of cytomegalovirus exposure and HLA in healthy donors. The PCR had 60 Vbeta and 13 Jbeta primers. Clones were read by immunoSEQ multiplex PCR, and TCRdb kept only the in-frame ones, dropping some. The sample has 130,000 or so clones, about 78% seen once; the top ten hold under 1.5%. The sample was PBMCs. These receptors were collected from a female donor in good health and CMV-seronegative.

CDR3 nucleotide sequence: TGCAGCGTTCCCGGGCCAAGGGGGACCCAGTACTTC. This translates into CSVPGPRGTQYF. The gene calls are TRBV29-1 and TRBJ2-5, with D possibly TRBD1 on 5 matching bases. There are 12 residues in the CDR3. In germline, CDR1 is SQVTM, CDR2 ANQGSEA. The ends were cut back, 5 bases at V and 7 bases at J, with 14 bases in the middle.

The chain links TRBV2 to TRBJ2-1; TRBD2 agrees at 11 bases. The ends lost 11 bases at V and 3 bases at J; junction bases unmatched: 6. Germline lookup yields CDR1 SNHLY and CDR2 FYNNEI. The CDR3 extends over 14 amino acids. The CDR3: CAGHGTSGYNEQFF. CDR3 nucleotide sequence: TGTGCCGGCCACGGGACTAGCGGCTACAATGAGCAGTTCTTC.

This chain joins TRBV6-1 and TRBJ2-3; D gene uncertain. V dropped 8 bases and J dropped 0 bases, with 9 bases sitting between them. CDR1 MNHNS and CDR2 SASEGT come from the germline V gene. This CDR3 spans 13 amino acids. The CDR3 protein is CASGLDSTDTQYF. CDR3 bases: TGTGCCAGCGGGCTTGACAGCACAGATACGCAGTATTTT.

The rearrangement links TRBV18 to TRBJ1-1, with 11 bases that match TRBD1. The CDR3 extends over 14 amino acids. The germline CDR1 and CDR2 sequences are KGHSH and LQKENI. The V segment lost 4 bases and the J segment 4 bases; nucleotides outside the gene matches: 2. This CDR3 reads CASSRGQGGTEAFF. In DNA form, the CDR3 reads TGTGCCAGCTCACGGGGACAGGGGGGCACTGAAGCTTTCTTT.

This chain uses TRBV7-9 with TRBJ2-2, with TRBD1 as a possible D gene (6 bases). Per germline, CDR1 SEHNR and CDR2 FQNEAQ (reference sequence). Trimming stripped 5 bases from V and 1 base from J, with 14 bases between. The CDR3 runs to 16 residues. CDR3 loop: CASSPRTALNTGELFF. CDR3 sequence (DNA): TGTGCCAGCAGCCCTCGGACAGCTTTGAACACCGGGGAGCTGTTTTTT.

The gene calls are TRBV19 and TRBJ2-2; 8 bases are shared with TRBD1. There are 16 residues in the CDR3. The germline V gene has CDR1 LNHDA and CDR2 SQIVND (reference sequence). J lost 1 base, V lost 3 bases, and 4 bases had no gene match. The CDR3 DNA reads as TGTGCCAGTAGTATCTGGACAGGGTTGAACACCGGGGAGCTGTTTTTT. It is translated as CASSIWTGLNTGELFF.

This chain joins TRBV5-1 and TRBJ1-5; TRBD1 might be the D (6 bases). This CDR3 has 15 amino acids. Germline V CDR1 and CDR2: SGHRS, YFSETQ. V was pared by 3 bases and J by 3 bases, with 13 bases between. The CDR3 DNA reads TGCGCCAGCAGCTCGACAGGTAACTTCAATCAGCCCCAGCATTTT. Protein product: CASSSTGNFNQPQHF.

The V gene is TRBV25-1, the J gene TRBJ2-7; D might be TRBD1 (5 bases). The CDR3 spans 12 residues. Germline CDR1 is MGHDK and CDR2 is SYGVNS. The V end lost 5 bases, the J end lost 5 bases, and 10 bases lay between the germline ends. The CDR3 DNA sequence: TGTGCCAGCAGTCCAGGACAAAACGAGCAGTACTTC. Its protein product is CASSPGQNEQYF.

DNA for the CDR3: TGCGCCAGCAGCCAAGCAGGGGCGCGGTATGGCTACACCTTC. It codes for CASSQAGARYGYTF. This chain uses TRBV4-1 with TRBJ1-2; perhaps TRBD1 as D (6 bases). The CDR3 covers 14 residues. V lost 1 base to trimming and J lost 5 bases, with 11 bases between them. Germline V lookup: CDR1 MGHRA, CDR2 YSYEKL.

The V call is TRBV27, the J call TRBJ2-7; TRBD1 matches at 7 bases. The CDR3 length is 16 residues. V lost 5 bases and J lost 4; bases outside the gene matches: 14. Germline V gives CDR1 MNHEY, CDR2 SMNVEV (reference sequence). CDR3 in DNA: TGTGCCAGCAGTCCATATACAGGGGTTGGGGCTTACGAGCAGTACTTC. Amino acids: CASSPYTGVGAYEQYF.

Here the CDR3 DNA reads TGTGCCAGCAGCTTGGGGTCGCATAGCGGCACAGATACGCAGTATTTT. Translated: CASSLGSHSGTDTQYF. The chain combines TRBV11-3 with TRBJ2-3, with a weak D call TRBD2 (5 bases). There are 16 residues in the CDR3. V lost 3 bases to trimming and J lost 1 base, with 14 bases between them. CDR1 and CDR2 (germline): SGHNT, YENEEA.

The rearrangement joins TRBV19 to TRBJ2-5; 10 bases match TRBD2. The ends lost 6 bases at V and 5 bases at J; junction bases unmatched: 6. The CDR3 length is 14 residues. Germline V lookup: CDR1 LNHDA, CDR2 SQIVND (reference sequence). The CDR3 spells CASSASGSGETQYF. Here the CDR3 DNA reads TGTGCCAGTAGCGCTAGCGGGAGCGGGGAGACCCAGTACTTC.

This sequence joins TRBV7-8 and TRBJ2-7, with D perhaps TRBD1 (6 bases). The CDR3 extends over 13 amino acids. CDR1 SGHVS and CDR2 FQNEAQ come from the germline V gene. The V end lost 3 bases, the J end lost 6 bases, and 12 bases lay between the germline ends. CDR3 protein: CASSFTQGSEQYF. In nucleotides, the CDR3 is TGTGCCAGCAGCTTTACCCAGGGGAGCGAGCAGTACTTC.

The genes are TRBV2 and TRBJ2-1; 9 bases are a match to TRBD2. The V and J ends lost 10 bases and 1 base, in that order; junction bases with no gene match: 5. CDR1 and CDR2 (germline): SNHLY, FYNNEI. The CDR3 runs to 14 residues. CDR3 DNA: TGTGCCACTATAGCGGGAGAGTCCTACAATGAGCAGTTCTTC. Translated, it gives CATIAGESYNEQFF.

This sequence joins TRBV7-3 and TRBJ2-1, with TRBD2 matching over 8 bases. The CDR3 contains 16 residues. V was pared by 2 bases and J by 1 base, with 4 bases of the junction left unmatched. Germline-derived CDR1 and CDR2 are SGHTA and FQGTGA. CDR3 region: CASSLAGGRSYNEQFF. CDR3 nucleotide sequence: TGTGCCAGCAGCTTAGCTGGCGGGAGGTCCTACAATGAGCAGTTCTTC.

The chain carries TRBV28 and TRBJ1-3; 10 nucleotides line up with TRBD1. The CDR3 contains 18 residues. CDR1 and CDR2 from the germline V gene are MDHEN and SYDVKM. After removal of 4 bases from V and 8 bases from J, the junction contained 17 bases not matched to a gene. The CDR3 DNA reads TGTGCCAGCAGTTCTGGCCCCGGGACAGGGGTCCATCGAGACACCATATATTTT. The encoded protein is CASSSGPGTGVHRDTIYF.

The rearrangement uses TRBV4-3 and TRBJ1-5; no reliable D call. CDR1 and CDR2 from the germline V gene are LGHNA and YSLEER. The CDR3 totals 15 residues. V lost 1 base to trimming and J lost 0 bases, with 7 bases between them. The CDR3 region is CASSQVRVSNQPQHF. The DNA of the CDR3 is TGCGCCAGCAGCCAAGTACGAGTTAGCAATCAGCCCCAGCATTTT.

The chain employs TRBV5-1 and TRBJ2-5; tentatively, D is TRBD2 (6 bases). Germline-derived CDR1 and CDR2 are SGHRS and YFSETQ. The V end lost 5 bases, the J end lost 1 base, and 12 bases lay between the germline ends. The CDR3 totals 14 residues. The CDR3, as DNA: TGCGCCAGCAGTTACGGGACTCTCCAAGAGACCCAGTACTTC. Protein sequence: CASSYGTLQETQYF.

Comment on this clone: The same CDR3 also results from other DNA sequences found in this sample. V gene TRBV28 combines with J gene TRBJ2-7; 10 positions agree with TRBD2. V was pared by 4 bases and J by 0 bases, with 3 bases of the junction left unmatched. The germline V gene has CDR1 MDHEN and CDR2 SYDVKM. The CDR3 is 15 amino acids. Here the CDR3 reads CASSSLAGGSYEQYF. In nucleotides, the CDR3 is TGTGCCAGCAGTTCCTTAGCGGGAGGCTCCTACGAGCAGTACTTC.

This chain joins TRBV6-6 and TRBJ1-4; D is possibly TRBD1 (5 bases). V was cut by 8 bases and J by 0 bases, with 10 bases left in between. The germline V gene encodes CDR1 MNHNY and CDR2 SVGAGI (reference sequence). The CDR3 is 14 amino acids. The DNA of the CDR3 is TGTGCCAGCGGCGGGGGATCAACTAATGAAAAACTGTTTTTT. Its protein product is CASGGGSTNEKLFF.

This clone was picked up one time. The chain is built from TRBV9 and TRBJ2-5, with D possibly matching TRBD2 (6 bases). The DNA matches TRBJ2-7 better at its end, which makes the J call doubtful. This CDR3 has 15 residues. Germline-derived CDR1 and CDR2 are SGDLS and YYNGEE. CDR3 loop: CASSVGGSGGYEQYF. For the CDR3, the DNA is TGTGCCAGCAGCGTAGGGGGTAGCGGAGGCTACGAGCAGTACTTC.

There are a few counts of this clone. This chain links TRBV11-2 with TRBJ2-2; D may be TRBD2 (7 bases). This CDR3 contains 16 residues. V shed 5 bases and J shed 5 bases, with 18 bases lying between them. Germline V gives CDR1 SGHAT, CDR2 FQNNGV. In DNA, the CDR3 is TGTGCCAGCAGCCCCCGGGGGGCAGGGGCGACCGGGGAGCTGTTTTTT. Translating gives CASSPRGAGATGELFF.

V and J are TRBV5-1 and TRBJ1-1; 7 bases map to TRBD1. The germline V gene has CDR1 SGHRS and CDR2 YFSETQ. The length of the CDR3 is 15 residues. The V gene end was trimmed by 0 bases and the J gene end by 3 bases; junction bases not matched to a gene: 5. The CDR3 sequence is CASSLAGTADTEAFF. The CDR3, as DNA: TGCGCCAGCAGCTTGGCGGGGACAGCGGACACTGAAGCTTTCTTT.

There are a few counts of this clone. This chain connects TRBV4-3 to TRBJ2-6, with D possibly being TRBD1 (5 bases). The CDR3 totals 18 residues. Trimming took off 0 bases at V and 0 bases at J, with 12 bases between the two ends. Germline CDR1 reads LGHNA; CDR2 reads YSLEER. The chain's CDR3 is CASSQDYLGASGANVLTF. The DNA for the CDR3 is TGCGCCAGCAGCCAAGATTACCTTGGGGCCTCTGGGGCCAACGTCCTGACTTTC.